This T cell receptor beta chain was documented in a study of PD-1 blockade in classical Hodgkin lymphoma. Study outcomes and limitations: Unlike CD8+ TCR diversity, which did not rise significantly by C4D1, CD4+ TCR diversity did. In newly diagnosed patients, baseline TCR diversity was reportedly below that of healthy donors.

Comments on this clone: The antigen is unknown.

Measured with immunoSEQ multiplex PCR; TCRdb has only the in-frame clones, and not every one. The table records fewer than 110,000 clones, 80% to 90% of them present only once. Looked up from germline, CDR1 is MNHEY and CDR2 is SMNVEV (reference sequence). This CDR3 is 18 amino acids long. V was pared by 3 bases and J by 2 bases, with 23 bases between. Every single patient, without exception, relapsed after autologous stem cell transplantation, and brentuximab vedotin exposure varied. Responses achieved at best were complete response, partial response or progressive disease. The J gene is TRBJ2-7, the V gene TRBV27, with D possibly being TRBD1 (6 bases). Specimen: peripheral blood mononuclear cells (PBMCs), collected before the second cycle of nivolumab. The TCR was taken from a human donor with classical Hodgkin lymphoma. The CDR3 coding sequence is TGTGCCAGCAGTTTTGGTGTCCTATTTGGGACAACGACCTACGAGCAGTACTTC. Protein product: CASSFGVLFGTTTYEQYF.